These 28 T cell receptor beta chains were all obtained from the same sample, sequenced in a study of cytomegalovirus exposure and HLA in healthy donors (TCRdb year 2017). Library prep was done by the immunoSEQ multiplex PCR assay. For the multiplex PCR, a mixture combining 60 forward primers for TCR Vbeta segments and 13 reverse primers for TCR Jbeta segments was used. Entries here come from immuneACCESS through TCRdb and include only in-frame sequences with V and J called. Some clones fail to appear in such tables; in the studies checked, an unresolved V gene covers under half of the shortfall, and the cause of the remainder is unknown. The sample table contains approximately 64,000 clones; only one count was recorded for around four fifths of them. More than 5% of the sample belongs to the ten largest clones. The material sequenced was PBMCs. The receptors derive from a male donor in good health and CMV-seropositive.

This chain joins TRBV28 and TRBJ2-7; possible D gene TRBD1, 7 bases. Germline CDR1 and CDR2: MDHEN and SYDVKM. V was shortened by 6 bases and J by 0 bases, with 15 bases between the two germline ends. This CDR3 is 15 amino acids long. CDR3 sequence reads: CASRKQGTFSYEQYF. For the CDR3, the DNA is TGTGCCAGCAGAAAACAGGGGACTTTCTCCTACGAGCAGTACTTC. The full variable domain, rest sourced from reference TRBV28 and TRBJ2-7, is DVKVTQSSRYLVKRTGEKVFLECVQDMDHENMFWYRQDPGLGLRLIYFSYDVKMKEKGDIPEGYSVSREKKERFSLILESASTNQTSMYLCASRKQGTFSYEQYFGPGTRLTVT.

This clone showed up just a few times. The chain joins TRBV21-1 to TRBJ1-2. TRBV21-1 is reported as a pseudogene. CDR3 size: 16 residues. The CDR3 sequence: CASSKGAGTGNYGYTF. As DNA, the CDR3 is TGTGCCAGCAGCAAAGGAGCGGGGACGGGTAACTATGGCTACACCTTC.

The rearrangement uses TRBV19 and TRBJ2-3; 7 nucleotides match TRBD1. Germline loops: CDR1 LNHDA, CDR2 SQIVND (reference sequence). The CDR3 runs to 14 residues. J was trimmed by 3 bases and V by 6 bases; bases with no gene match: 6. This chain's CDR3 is CASSTGTATDTQYF. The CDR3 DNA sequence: TGTGCCAGTAGCACCGGGACAGCGACAGATACGCAGTATTTT. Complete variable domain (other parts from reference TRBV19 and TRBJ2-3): DGGITQSPKYLFRKEGQNVTLSCEQNLNHDAMYWYRQDPGQGLRLIYYSQIVNDFQKGDIAEGYSVSREKKESFPLTVTSAQKNPTAFYLCASSTGTATDTQYFGPGTRLTVL.

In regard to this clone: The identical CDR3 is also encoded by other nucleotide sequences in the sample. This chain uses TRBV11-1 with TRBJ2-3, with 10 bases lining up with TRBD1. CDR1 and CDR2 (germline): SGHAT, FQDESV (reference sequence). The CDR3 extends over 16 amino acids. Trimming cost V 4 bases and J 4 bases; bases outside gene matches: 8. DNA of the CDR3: TGTGCCAGCAGCTATGGGACAGGGGTAAGCGCAGATACGCAGTATTTT. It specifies CASSYGTGVSADTQYF.

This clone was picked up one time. This CDR3 reads CASSPRTGQNSYEQYF. The CDR3 region has the DNA TGTGCCAGCAGCCCCCGAACAGGACAGAACAGCTACGAGCAGTACTTC. V gene TRBV7-6 combines with J gene TRBJ2-7, with D possibly being TRBD1 (6 bases). The germline V gene encodes CDR1 SGHVS and CDR2 FNYEAQ. V was clipped by 5 bases and J by 3 bases, with 20 bases between them. The CDR3 extends over 16 amino acids.

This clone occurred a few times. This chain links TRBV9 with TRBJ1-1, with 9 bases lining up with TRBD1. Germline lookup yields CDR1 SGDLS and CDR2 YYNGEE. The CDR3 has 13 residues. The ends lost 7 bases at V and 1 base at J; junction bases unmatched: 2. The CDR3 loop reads CASGQGWNTEAFF. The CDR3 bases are TGTGCCAGCGGACAGGGGTGGAACACTGAAGCTTTCTTT.

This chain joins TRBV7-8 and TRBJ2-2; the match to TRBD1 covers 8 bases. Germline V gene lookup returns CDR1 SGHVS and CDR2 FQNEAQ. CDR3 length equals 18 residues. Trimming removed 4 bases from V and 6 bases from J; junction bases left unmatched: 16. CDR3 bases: TGTGCCAGCAGCTCGCGAACCGGGACAGGAATATGGGCCGGGGAGCTGTTTTTT. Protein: CASSSRTGTGIWAGELFF.

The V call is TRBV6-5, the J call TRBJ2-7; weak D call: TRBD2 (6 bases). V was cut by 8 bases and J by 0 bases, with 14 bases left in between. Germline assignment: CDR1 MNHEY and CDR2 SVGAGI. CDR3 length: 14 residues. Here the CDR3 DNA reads TGTGCCAGCTATCCCCGGGGGAGCTCCTACGAGCAGTACTTC. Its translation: CASYPRGSSYEQYF.

The CDR3 loop is CASSLGQGEDEQYF. CDR3 sequence (DNA): TGCGCCAGCAGCTTGGGTCAGGGGGAGGACGAGCAGTACTTC. J is TRBJ2-7 and V is TRBV5-1, with D perhaps TRBD1 (7 bases). Trimming took off 0 bases at V and 5 bases at J, with 12 bases between the two ends. Germline V gene data show CDR1 as SGHRS and CDR2 as YFSETQ. CDR3 length: 14 amino acids. The full variable domain, its missing parts supplied by reference TRBV5-1 and TRBJ2-7, is KAGVTQTPRYLIKTRGQQVTLSCSPISGHRSVSWYQQTPGQGLQFLFEYFSETQRNKGNFPGRFSGRQFSNSRSEMNVSTLELGDSALYLCASSLGQGEDEQYFGPGTRLTVT.

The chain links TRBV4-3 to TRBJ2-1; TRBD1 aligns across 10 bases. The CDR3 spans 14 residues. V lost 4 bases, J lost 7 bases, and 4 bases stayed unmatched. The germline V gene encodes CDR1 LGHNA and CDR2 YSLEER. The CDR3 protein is CASSPGTGVNEQFF. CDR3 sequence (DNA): TGCGCCAGCAGCCCAGGGACAGGGGTAAATGAGCAGTTCTTC.

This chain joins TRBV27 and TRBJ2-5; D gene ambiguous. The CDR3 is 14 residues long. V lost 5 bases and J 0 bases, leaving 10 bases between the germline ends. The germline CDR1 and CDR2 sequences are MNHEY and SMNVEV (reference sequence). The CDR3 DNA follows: TGTGCCAGCAGTGGCTATAGCAACCAAGAGACCCAGTACTTC. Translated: CASSGYSNQETQYF.

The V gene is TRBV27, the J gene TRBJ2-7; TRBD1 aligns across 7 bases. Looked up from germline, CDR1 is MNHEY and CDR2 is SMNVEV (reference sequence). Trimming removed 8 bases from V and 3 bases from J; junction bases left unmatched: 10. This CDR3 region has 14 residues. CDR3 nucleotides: TGTGCCAGCGGTCATCGGGACAGTAACTACGAGCAGTACTTC. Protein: CASGHRDSNYEQYF.

The CDR3 protein is CASSPGTINWEKLFF. CDR3 nucleotides: TGTGCCAGCAGCCCCGGGACAATTAATTGGGAAAAACTGTTTTTT. The chain recombines TRBV7-9 with TRBJ1-4; D is possibly TRBD1 (6 bases). Germline CDR1 and CDR2: SEHNR and FQNEAQ (reference sequence). The CDR3 is 15 residues long. V was clipped by 5 bases and J by 8 bases, with 18 bases between them. The whole variable domain, remainder taken from reference TRBV7-9 and TRBJ1-4, is DTGVSQNPRHKITKRGQNVTFRCDPISEHNRLYWYRQTLGQGPEFLTYFQNEAQLEKSRLLSDRFSAERPKGSFSTLEIQRTEQGDSAMYLCASSPGTINWEKLFFGSGTQLSVL.

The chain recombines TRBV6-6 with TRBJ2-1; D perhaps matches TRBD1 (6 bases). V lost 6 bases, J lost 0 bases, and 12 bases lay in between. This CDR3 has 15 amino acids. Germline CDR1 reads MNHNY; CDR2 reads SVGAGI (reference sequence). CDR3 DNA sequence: TGTGCCAGCAGGGTGGGACAAAGCTCCTACAATGAGCAGTTCTTC. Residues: CASRVGQSSYNEQFF.

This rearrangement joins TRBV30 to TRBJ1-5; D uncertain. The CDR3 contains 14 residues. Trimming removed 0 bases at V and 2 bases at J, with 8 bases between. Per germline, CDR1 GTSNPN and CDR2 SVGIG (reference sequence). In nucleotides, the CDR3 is TGTGCCTGGAGTGTACGCGTGGGCAATCAGCCCCAGCATTTT. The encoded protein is CAWSVRVGNQPQHF.

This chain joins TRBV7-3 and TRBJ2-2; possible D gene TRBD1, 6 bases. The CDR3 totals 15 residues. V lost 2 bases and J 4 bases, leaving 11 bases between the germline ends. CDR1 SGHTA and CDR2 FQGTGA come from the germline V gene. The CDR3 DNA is TGTGCCAGCAGCTTATCAGGGGTTGTCACCGGGGAGCTGTTTTTT. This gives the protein CASSLSGVVTGELFF.

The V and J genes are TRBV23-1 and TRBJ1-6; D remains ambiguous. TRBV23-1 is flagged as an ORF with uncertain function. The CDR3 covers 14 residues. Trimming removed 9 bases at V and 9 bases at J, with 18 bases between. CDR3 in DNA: TGCGCCAGGCCCACGGGGAATGTGGGTTCACCCCTCCACTTT. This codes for CARPTGNVGSPLHF.

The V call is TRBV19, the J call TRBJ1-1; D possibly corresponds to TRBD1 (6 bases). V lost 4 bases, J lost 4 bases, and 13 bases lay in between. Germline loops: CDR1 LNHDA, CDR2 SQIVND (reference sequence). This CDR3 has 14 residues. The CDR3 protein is CASSSGRGFTEAFF. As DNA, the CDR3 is TGTGCCAGTAGTAGCGGCAGGGGTTTCACTGAAGCTTTCTTT. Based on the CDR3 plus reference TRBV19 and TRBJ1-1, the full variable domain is DGGITQSPKYLFRKEGQNVTLSCEQNLNHDAMYWYRQDPGQGLRLIYYSQIVNDFQKGDIAEGYSVSREKKESFPLTVTSAQKNPTAFYLCASSSGRGFTEAFFGQGTRLTVV.

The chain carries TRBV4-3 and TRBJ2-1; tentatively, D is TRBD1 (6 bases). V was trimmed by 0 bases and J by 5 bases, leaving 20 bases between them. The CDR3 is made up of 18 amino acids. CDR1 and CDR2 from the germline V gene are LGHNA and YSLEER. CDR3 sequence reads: CASSQDLLRWGRDNEQFF. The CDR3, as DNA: TGCGCCAGCAGCCAAGATCTCCTGCGGTGGGGGCGAGACAATGAGCAGTTCTTC.

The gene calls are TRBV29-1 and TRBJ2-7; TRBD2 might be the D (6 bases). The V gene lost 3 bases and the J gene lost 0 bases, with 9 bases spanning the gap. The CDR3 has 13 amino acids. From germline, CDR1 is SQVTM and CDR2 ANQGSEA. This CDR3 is CSVEYGSSYEQYF. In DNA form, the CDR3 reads TGCAGCGTTGAGTACGGGAGCTCCTACGAGCAGTACTTC.

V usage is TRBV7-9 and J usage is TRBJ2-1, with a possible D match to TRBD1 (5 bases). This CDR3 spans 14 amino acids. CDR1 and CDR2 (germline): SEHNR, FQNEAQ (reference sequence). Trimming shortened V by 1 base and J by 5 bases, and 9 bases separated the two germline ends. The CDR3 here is CASSLGGSNNEQFF. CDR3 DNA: TGTGCCAGCAGCTTAGGGGGCAGCAACAATGAGCAGTTCTTC.

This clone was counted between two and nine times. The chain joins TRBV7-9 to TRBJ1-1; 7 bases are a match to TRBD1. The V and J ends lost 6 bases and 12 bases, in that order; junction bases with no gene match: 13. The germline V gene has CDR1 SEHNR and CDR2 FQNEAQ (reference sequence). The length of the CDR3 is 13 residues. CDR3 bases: TGTGCCAGCAGTCGACAGGGTAGGAGGCAAACTTTCTTT. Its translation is CASSRQGRRQTFF. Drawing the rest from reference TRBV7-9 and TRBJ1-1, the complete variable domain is DTGVSQNPRHKITKRGQNVTFRCDPISEHNRLYWYRQTLGQGPEFLTYFQNEAQLEKSRLLSDRFSAERPKGSFSTLEIQRTEQGDSAMYLCASSRQGRRQTFFGQGTRLTVV.

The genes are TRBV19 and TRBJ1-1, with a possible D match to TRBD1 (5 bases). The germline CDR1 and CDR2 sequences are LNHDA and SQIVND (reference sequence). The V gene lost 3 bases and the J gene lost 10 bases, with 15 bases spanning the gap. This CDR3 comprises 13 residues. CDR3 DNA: TGTGCCAGTAGTATTTCAGGCCCCGGGGGAGCTTTCTTT. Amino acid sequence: CASSISGPGGAFF.

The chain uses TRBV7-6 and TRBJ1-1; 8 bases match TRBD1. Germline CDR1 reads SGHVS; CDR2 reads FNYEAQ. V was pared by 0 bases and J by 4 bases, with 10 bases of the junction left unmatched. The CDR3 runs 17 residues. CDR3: CASSLALGTGRGTEAFF. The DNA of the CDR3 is TGTGCCAGCAGCTTAGCCCTTGGGACAGGAAGAGGCACTGAAGCTTTCTTT.

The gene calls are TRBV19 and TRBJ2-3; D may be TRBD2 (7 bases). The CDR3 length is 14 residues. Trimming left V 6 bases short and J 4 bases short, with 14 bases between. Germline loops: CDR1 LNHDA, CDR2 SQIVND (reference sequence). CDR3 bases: TGTGCCAGTAGGAACAGAGGGGGGGCAGATACGCAGTATTTT. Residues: CASRNRGGADTQYF.

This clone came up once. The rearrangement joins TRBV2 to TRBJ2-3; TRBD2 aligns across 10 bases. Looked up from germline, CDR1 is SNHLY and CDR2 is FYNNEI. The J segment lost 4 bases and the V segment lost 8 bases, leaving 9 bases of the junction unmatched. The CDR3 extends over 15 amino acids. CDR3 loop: CASSTSGVFSDTQYF. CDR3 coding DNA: TGTGCCAGCTCAACTAGCGGGGTTTTTTCAGATACGCAGTATTTT.

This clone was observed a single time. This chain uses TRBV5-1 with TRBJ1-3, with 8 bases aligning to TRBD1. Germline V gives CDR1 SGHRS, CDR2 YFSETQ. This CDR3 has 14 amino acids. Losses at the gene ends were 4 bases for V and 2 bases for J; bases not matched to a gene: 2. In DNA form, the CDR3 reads TGCGCCAGCAGCCAACAGGGGGCTGGAAACACCATATATTTT. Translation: CASSQQGAGNTIYF.

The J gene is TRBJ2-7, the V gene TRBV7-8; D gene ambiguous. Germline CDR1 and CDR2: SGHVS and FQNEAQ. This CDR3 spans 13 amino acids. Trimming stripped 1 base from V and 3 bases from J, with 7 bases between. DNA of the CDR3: TGTGCCAGCAGCTTAGAGCCTGACTACGAGCAGTACTTC. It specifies CASSLEPDYEQYF.